The 14 T cell receptor beta chains below come from one sample, sequenced in a study of Tregs in tolerant kidney transplant recipients. Their antigens remain unidentified. Measured with immunoSEQ multiplex PCR; TCRdb has only the in-frame clones, and not every one. This table holds 15,000 to 20,000 clones, roughly 65% found once. The specimen sequenced was Tregs from blood cultured with allogeneic cells. The receptors shown here come from a human donor in good health.

The V gene is TRBV5-4, the J gene TRBJ1-2; 8 bases align to TRBD1. CDR3 length: 15 amino acids. Germline CDR1 and CDR2: SGHNT and YYREEE (reference sequence). The J segment lost 4 bases and the V segment lost 0 bases, leaving 5 bases of the junction unmatched. The CDR3 loop reads CASSLAGTGSYGYTF. DNA of the CDR3: TGTGCCAGCAGCTTGGCCGGGACAGGATCCTATGGCTACACCTTC.

This chain links TRBV6-1 with TRBJ2-7; D remains unclear. The CDR3 is 11 amino acids. V lost 5 bases, J lost 7 bases, and 9 bases lay in between. Germline assignment: CDR1 MNHNS and CDR2 SASEGT. CDR3 sequence: CASSLIWEQYF. CDR3 in DNA: TGTGCCAGCAGTCTAATTTGGGAGCAGTACTTC.

This clone appeared a few times. The chain recombines TRBV29-1 with TRBJ2-5; TRBD1 matches at 9 bases. The J segment lost 1 base and the V segment lost 4 bases, leaving 7 bases of the junction unmatched. There are 15 residues in the CDR3. Germline CDR1 and CDR2: SQVTM and ANQGSEA. In DNA form, the CDR3 reads TGCAGCGTTGTAACAGGGGGCGTCCGCCAAGAGACCCAGTACTTC. Protein: CSVVTGGVRQETQYF.

The rearrangement joins TRBV5-6 to TRBJ1-1; perhaps TRBD1 as D (5 bases). The CDR3 is 16 amino acids. In germline, CDR1 is SGHDT, CDR2 YYEEEE. Trimming took off 4 bases at V and 7 bases at J, with 23 bases between the two ends. CDR3 DNA: TGTGCCAGCAGCCCCTATGGGGCCCAGGGTCTATTTGAAGCTTTCTTT. Amino acids: CASSPYGAQGLFEAFF.

As concerns this clone: This CDR3 is also generated by other DNA sequences in the sample. The J gene is TRBJ1-5, the V gene TRBV7-2, with D unclear. This CDR3 has 15 residues. CDR1 SGHTA and CDR2 FQGNSA come from the germline V gene. Trimming shortened V by 3 bases and J by 0 bases, and 9 bases separated the two germline ends. CDR3 DNA sequence: TGTGCCAGCAGCTTGGAGGTATATAGCAATCAGCCCCAGCATTTT. Translation: CASSLEVYSNQPQHF.

DNA for the CDR3: TGTGCCAGCAGCTTAAGCGGTCAGCCCCAGCATTTT. As protein: CASSLSGQPQHF. The chain joins TRBV13 to TRBJ1-5, with D uncertain. CDR3 length: 12 amino acids. CDR1 is PRHDT and CDR2 is FYEKMQ in the germline V gene (reference sequence). The V end was cut by 2 bases, the J end by 6 bases, with 5 bases between.

This clone was counted only a few times. This chain links TRBV27 with TRBJ2-7, with TRBD1 identical over 10 bases. Germline V gives CDR1 MNHEY, CDR2 SMNVEV (reference sequence). The V segment lost 7 bases and the J segment 5 bases; nucleotides outside the gene matches: 11. CDR3 size: 15 residues. The CDR3 here is CASTRRGQGSNEQYF. CDR3 bases: TGTGCCAGCACCCGTCGGGGACAGGGGAGCAACGAGCAGTACTTC.

CDR3 in DNA: TGTGCCTGGAGTCGAGTCGCCACCACTAGCGGGGGGAGAGATACGCAGTATTTT. Protein: CAWSRVATTSGGRDTQYF. This chain joins TRBV30 and TRBJ2-3; 12 nucleotides line up with TRBD2. Germline CDR1 GTSNPN, CDR2 SVGIG (reference sequence). V shed 2 bases, J shed 5 bases, and the junction held 14 bases outside the gene matches. This CDR3 comprises 18 residues.

The chain uses TRBV2 and TRBJ1-5, with a weak D call TRBD1 (5 bases). The CDR3 has 15 residues. V shed 4 bases and J shed 2 bases, with 12 bases lying between them. Looked up from germline, CDR1 is SNHLY and CDR2 is FYNNEI. The CDR3 bases are TGTGCCAGCAGTGTGGAAGGGGACCGCAATCAGCCCCAGCATTTT. Protein: CASSVEGDRNQPQHF.

The chain carries TRBV6-9 and TRBJ1-2, with D unclear. CDR1 MNHGY and CDR2 SVAAGI come from the germline V gene. This CDR3 contains 13 residues. Trimming cost V 6 bases and J 7 bases, with 15 bases left between them. The CDR3 protein is CASSVTVSFGYTF. The CDR3 DNA is TGTGCCAGCAGCGTGACTGTATCCTTTGGCTACACCTTC.

The chain links TRBV6-1 to TRBJ1-2; 7 nucleotides line up with TRBD1. Germline CDR1 and CDR2: MNHNS and SASEGT. After removal of 2 bases from V and 2 bases from J, the junction contained 2 bases not matched to a gene. CDR3 length: 14 amino acids. In nucleotides, the CDR3 is TGTGCCAGCAGTGAAAACAGGGGCAACTATGGCTACACCTTC. This gives the protein CASSENRGNYGYTF.

This clone occurred a few times. The CDR3 is CASSLLETQYF. The CDR3, as DNA: TGTGCCAGCAGCTTACTGGAGACCCAGTACTTC. The V and J genes are TRBV7-9 and TRBJ2-5; D gene unclear. Germline CDR1 is SEHNR and CDR2 is FQNEAQ (reference sequence). The CDR3 is 11 residues long. The V gene lost 2 bases and the J gene lost 5 bases, with 3 bases spanning the gap. Together with reference TRBV7-9 and TRBJ2-5, the CDR3 gives the full variable domain: DTGVSQNPRHKITKRGQNVTFRCDPISEHNRLYWYRQTLGQGPEFLTYFQNEAQLEKSRLLSDRFSAERPKGSFSTLEIQRTEQGDSAMYLCASSLLETQYFGPGTRLLVL.

The J gene is TRBJ1-5, the V gene TRBV6-6; D is possibly TRBD1 (5 bases). This CDR3 has 15 residues. Germline V gives CDR1 MNHNY, CDR2 SVGAGI (reference sequence). Between the trimmed V and J ends, which lost 0 bases and 1 base, there was a span of 7 bases. This CDR3 is CASSYSRTSNQPQHF. For the CDR3, the DNA is TGTGCCAGCAGTTACTCTAGGACAAGCAATCAGCCCCAGCATTTT.

The chain joins TRBV2 to TRBJ1-2; D may be TRBD1 (6 bases). Trimming stripped 5 bases from V and 4 bases from J, with 11 bases between. This CDR3 spans 13 amino acids. Germline CDR1 reads SNHLY; CDR2 reads FYNNEI. The CDR3 loop is CASSNTGAYGYTF. Written as DNA, the CDR3 is TGTGCCAGCAGTAATACGGGGGCCTATGGCTACACCTTC.